Listed below are T cell receptor beta chains from one sample, sequenced in a study of CD8 T cells in Susac syndrome. TCRdb re-called the immunoSEQ multiplex PCR reads through MiXCR, storing one row per CDR3 protein. The sample includes about 84,000 distinct CDR3 sequences, 80% to 95% of them seen just once. Sequenced input: CD8+ T cells from PBMCs. Source of these receptors: a human donor in good health. Each CDR3 is given with its conserved first and last residue. The D gene is left open where the match is weak.

cdr3_nt cdr3_aa j_call d_call v_call cdr3_length
TGTGCCAGCAGCTCCTGGACAGCGAACACTGAAGCTTTCTTT CASSSWTANTEAFF TRBJ1-1 . TRBV9 14
TGTGCCAGCAGCCTCCTAGCGTTAGAGACCCAGTACTTC CASSLLALETQYF TRBJ2-5 . TRBV7-2 13
TGTGCCAGCGCCTCTACAGGGGGCCAAGGGGGCTACACCTTC CASASTGGQGGYTF TRBJ1-2 TRBD1 TRBV9 14
TGCGCCGGCACGGACTGGGCCAAAAACATTCAGTACTTC CAGTDWAKNIQYF TRBJ2-4 . TRBV10-2 13
TGTGCCAGCAGTCAGGGGGCGAATGAGCAGTTCTTC CASSQGANEQFF TRBJ2-1 TRBD1 TRBV12-3/TRBV12-4 12
TGTGCTAGTGGTTCCACACAGGGTGGTGAGCAGTTCTTC CASGSTQGGEQFF TRBJ2-1 . TRBV12-5 13
TGTGCTACCAAAGGGACAGGGGTCAACACCGGGGAGCTGTTTTTT CATKGTGVNTGELFF TRBJ2-2 TRBD1 TRBV25-1 15
TGTGCCAGCAGCAATTTGGGAGCTGGCTACACCTTC CASSNLGAGYTF TRBJ1-2 . TRBV21-1 12
TGTGCCAGCAGCCAAGAAAGTTCGGATGGAGAGACCCAGTACTTC CASSQESSDGETQYF TRBJ2-5 . TRBV4-2 15
TGTGCCAGCAGCCAAGATTCGACGGGGGCCTACGAGCAGTACTTC CASSQDSTGAYEQYF TRBJ2-7 . TRBV4-2 15
TGCGCCAGCAGCCAATACTTAGACAGCTCCTACGAGCAGTACTTC CASSQYLDSSYEQYF TRBJ2-7 . TRBV4-1 15
TGTGCCAGCAGGAATGGGGAGAGCAATCAGCCCCAGCATTTT CASRNGESNQPQHF TRBJ1-5 . TRBV2 14
TGTGCCAGCAGCGTACAGAGCCAGGGGGCGCCCCTTGGCTACACCTTC CASSVQSQGAPLGYTF TRBJ1-2 TRBD1 TRBV9 16
TGTGCCAGCAGTGAAGCGCTTAGCGGGGGATGGGAGACCCAGTACTTC CASSEALSGGWETQYF TRBJ2-5 TRBD2 TRBV6-1 16
TGTGCCAGCAGTTACTCCGCCACAGCTTACTATGGCTACACCTTC CASSYSATAYYGYTF TRBJ1-2 . TRBV6-5 15
TGCAGCGTTGAAGATCTAGGAGACAGGGGCTACGAGCAGTACTTC CSVEDLGDRGYEQYF TRBJ2-7 TRBD1 TRBV29-1 15
TGTGCCAGCAGTCCAGGGACTAGCGGATATACAGATACGCAGTATTTT CASSPGTSGYTDTQYF TRBJ2-3 TRBD2 TRBV12-3/TRBV12-4 16
TGTGCCAGCAGCCAAGAGTGGACAGGGGGCAGGACTGAAGCTTTCTTT CASSQEWTGGRTEAFF TRBJ1-1 TRBD1 TRBV14 16
TGCAGTGCTAGAGGGGACAGGGAAGCCTACGAGCAGTACTTC CSARGDREAYEQYF TRBJ2-7 TRBD1 TRBV20-1 14
TGCGCCAGCAGCCGAGAAATGACAGACTTCTACGAGCAGTACTTC CASSREMTDFYEQYF TRBJ2-7 . TRBV4-1 15
TGTGCCAGCAGCTTGAGGAACACCGGGGAGCTGTTTTTT CASSLRNTGELFF TRBJ2-2 . TRBV5-5 13
TGTGCCAGCAGCTTCGAGTCTTCTGGCACTGAAGCTTTCTTT CASSFESSGTEAFF TRBJ1-1 . TRBV5-4 14
TGTGCCAGCAGCCCCCCCACCGGTGGGGCCAACGTCCTGACTTTC CASSPPTGGANVLTF TRBJ2-6 . TRBV7-9 15
TGTGCCAGCAGCTCCAGGGGCAGGGGTTATCACGAGCAGTACTTC CASSSRGRGYHEQYF TRBJ2-7 . TRBV13 15
TGTGCCAGCAGCCTTACGTCCTCCAGGGCCGAGCAGTACTTC CASSLTSSRAEQYF TRBJ2-7 . TRBV25-1 14
TGTGCCAGCACCTCCCCGCGGGACGGTTACACTGAAGCTTTCTTT CASTSPRDGYTEAFF TRBJ1-1 . TRBV12-3/TRBV12-4 15
TGTGCCAGCAGTTACGCTCAGGGTGAAGCTTTCTTT CASSYAQGEAFF TRBJ1-1 . TRBV6-6 12